This TCR beta chain was found in a study of vaccination and CD4 T cells after COVID-19. As for time point: late sampling 161 to 241 days after vaccination in a few convalescent patients. Treatment indicated: roughly 10-day PBMC culture with coronavirus spike peptide pools or control peptides (ViraFEST assay). Regarding this clonotype: Its antigen remains unidentified.

The Oncomine TCR Beta short-read assay was applied to DNA of cultured CD4+ T cells. Using its own MiXCR run on the PCR reads, TCRdb lists one record per CDR3 protein. Found here are more than 20,000 distinct CDR3 sequences, around a third of them singletons; the top ten hold roughly an eighth. Material: CD4+ T cells from blood, cultured in vitro, obtained about 7 months after SARS-CoV-2 vaccination. The TCR comes from a human donor who had recovered from COVID-19.

As DNA, the CDR3 is TGTGCCAGCAGCTTAGCACTAGCGGAAGTACACTACGAGCAGTACTTC. It yields the protein CASSLALAEVHYEQYF. The chain links TRBV7-2 to TRBJ2-7, with 8 bases that match TRBD2. The CDR3 totals 16 residues. CDR1 is SGHTA and CDR2 is FQGNSA in the germline V gene. Losses at the gene ends were 0 bases for V and 3 bases for J; bases not matched to a gene: 7.